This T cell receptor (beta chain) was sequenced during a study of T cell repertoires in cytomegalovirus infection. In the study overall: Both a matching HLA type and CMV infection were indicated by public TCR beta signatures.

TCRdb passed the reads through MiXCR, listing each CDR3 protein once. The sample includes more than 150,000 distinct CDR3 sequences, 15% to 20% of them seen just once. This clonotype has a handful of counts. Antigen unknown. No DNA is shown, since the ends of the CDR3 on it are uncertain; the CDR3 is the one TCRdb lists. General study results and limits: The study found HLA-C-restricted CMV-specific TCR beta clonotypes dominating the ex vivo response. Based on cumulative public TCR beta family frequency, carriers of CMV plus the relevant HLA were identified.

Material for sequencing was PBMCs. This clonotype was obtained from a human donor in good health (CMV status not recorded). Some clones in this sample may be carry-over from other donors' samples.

The CDR3: CSADSGQGMNEQYF. V is TRBV20-1 and J is TRBJ2-7; TRBD1, the table's D call, was not compared with the DNA. Germline CDR1 DFQATT, CDR2 SNEGSKA (reference sequence). The CDR3 is made up of 14 amino acids, end residues included.